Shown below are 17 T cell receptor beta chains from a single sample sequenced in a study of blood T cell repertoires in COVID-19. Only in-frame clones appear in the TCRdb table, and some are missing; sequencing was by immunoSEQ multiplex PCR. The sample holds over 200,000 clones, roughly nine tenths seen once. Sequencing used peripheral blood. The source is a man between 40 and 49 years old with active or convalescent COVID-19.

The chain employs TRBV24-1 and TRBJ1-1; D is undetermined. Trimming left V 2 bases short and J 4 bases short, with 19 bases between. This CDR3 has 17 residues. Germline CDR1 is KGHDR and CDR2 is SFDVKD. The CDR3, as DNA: TGTGCCACCAGTGATTCAAGCCCGGCCAGGCGGGGCACTGAAGCTTTCTTT. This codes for CATSDSSPARRGTEAFF.

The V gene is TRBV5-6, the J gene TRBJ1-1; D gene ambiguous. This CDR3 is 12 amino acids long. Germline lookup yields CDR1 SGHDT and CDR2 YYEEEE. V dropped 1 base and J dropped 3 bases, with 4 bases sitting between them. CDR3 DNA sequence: TGTGCCAGCAGCTTGCAGTACACTGAAGCTTTCTTT. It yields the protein CASSLQYTEAFF.

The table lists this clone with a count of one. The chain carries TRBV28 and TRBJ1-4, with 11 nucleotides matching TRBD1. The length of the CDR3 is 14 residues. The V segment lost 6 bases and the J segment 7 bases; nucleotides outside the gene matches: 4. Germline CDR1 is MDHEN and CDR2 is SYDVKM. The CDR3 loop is CASSSGTGGEKLFF. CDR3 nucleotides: TGTGCCAGCAGCTCCGGGACAGGGGGTGAAAAACTGTTTTTT.

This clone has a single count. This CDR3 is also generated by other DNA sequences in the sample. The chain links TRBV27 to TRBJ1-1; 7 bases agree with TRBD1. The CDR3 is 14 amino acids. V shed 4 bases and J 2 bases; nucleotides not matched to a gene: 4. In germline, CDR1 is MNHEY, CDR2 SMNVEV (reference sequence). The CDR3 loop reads CASSSGTANTEAFF. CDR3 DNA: TGTGCCAGCAGTTCCGGGACAGCCAACACTGAAGCTTTCTTT.

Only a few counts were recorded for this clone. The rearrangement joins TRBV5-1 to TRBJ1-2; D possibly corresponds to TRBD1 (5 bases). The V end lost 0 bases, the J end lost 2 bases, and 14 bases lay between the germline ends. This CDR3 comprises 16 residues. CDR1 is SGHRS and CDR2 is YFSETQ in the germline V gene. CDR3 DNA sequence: TGCGCCAGCAGCTTGGAGCCGCAGGGACTAAACTATGGCTACACCTTC. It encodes CASSLEPQGLNYGYTF.

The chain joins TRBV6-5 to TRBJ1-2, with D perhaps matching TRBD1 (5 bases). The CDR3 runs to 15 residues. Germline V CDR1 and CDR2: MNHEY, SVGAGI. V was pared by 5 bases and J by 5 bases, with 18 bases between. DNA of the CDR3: TGTGCCAGCAGTATTAGGAGTGGGGCCCCATATGGCTACACCTTC. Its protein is CASSIRSGAPYGYTF.

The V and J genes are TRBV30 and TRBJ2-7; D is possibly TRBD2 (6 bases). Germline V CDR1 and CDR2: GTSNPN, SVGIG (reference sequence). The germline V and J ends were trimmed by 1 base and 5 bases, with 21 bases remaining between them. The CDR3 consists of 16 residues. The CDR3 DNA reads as TGTGCCTGGAGTGGCGGAACGGGAGCCCCTCTCCACGAGCAGTACTTC. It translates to CAWSGGTGAPLHEQYF. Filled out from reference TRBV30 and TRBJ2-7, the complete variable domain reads SQTIHQWPATLVQPVGSPLSLECTVEGTSNPNLYWYRQAAGRGLQLLFYSVGIGQISSEVPQNLSASRPQDRQFILSSKKLLLSDSGFYLCAWSGGTGAPLHEQYFGPGTRLTVT.

The CDR3 bases are TGCGCCAGCAGCCGCGAAATCACAGGGTTACAGTACTTC. It is translated as CASSREITGLQYF. V and J are TRBV5-1 and TRBJ2-7; tentatively, D is TRBD1 (6 bases). CDR1 and CDR2 from the germline V gene are SGHRS and YFSETQ. The germline V and J ends were trimmed by 4 bases and 10 bases, with 18 bases remaining between them. The CDR3 covers 13 residues.

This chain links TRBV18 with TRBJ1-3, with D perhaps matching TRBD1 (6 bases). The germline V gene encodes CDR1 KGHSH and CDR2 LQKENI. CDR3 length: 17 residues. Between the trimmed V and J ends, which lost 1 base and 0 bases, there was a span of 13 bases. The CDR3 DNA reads TGTGCCAGCTCACCACAGGGGGGGAGCGACTCTGGAAACACCATATATTTT. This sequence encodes CASSPQGGSDSGNTIYF.

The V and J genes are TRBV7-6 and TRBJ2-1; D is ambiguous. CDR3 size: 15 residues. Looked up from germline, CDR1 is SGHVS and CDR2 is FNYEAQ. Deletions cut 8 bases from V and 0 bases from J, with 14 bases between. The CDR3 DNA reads TGTGCCAGCTCCTTTGCGAGAAGCTCCTACAATGAGCAGTTCTTC. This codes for CASSFARSSYNEQFF.

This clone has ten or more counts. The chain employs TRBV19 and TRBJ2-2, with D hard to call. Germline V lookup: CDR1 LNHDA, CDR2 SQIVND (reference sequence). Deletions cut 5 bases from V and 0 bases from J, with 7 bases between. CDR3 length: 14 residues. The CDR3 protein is CASSLRPNTGELFF. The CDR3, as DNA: TGTGCCAGTAGTCTGAGGCCGAACACCGGGGAGCTGTTTTTT.

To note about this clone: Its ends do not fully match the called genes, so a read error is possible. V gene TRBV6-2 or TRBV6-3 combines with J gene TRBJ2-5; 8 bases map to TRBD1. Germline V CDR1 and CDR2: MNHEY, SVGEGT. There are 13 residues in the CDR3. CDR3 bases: TGTGCCAGCAGTCTAAACCGGGACAGGCAGGGGCACTTC. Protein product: CASSLNRDRQGHF.

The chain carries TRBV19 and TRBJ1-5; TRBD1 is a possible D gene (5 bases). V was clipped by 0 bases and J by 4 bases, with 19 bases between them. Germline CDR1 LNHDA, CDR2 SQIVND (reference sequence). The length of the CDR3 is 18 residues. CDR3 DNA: TGTGCCAGTAGTATAGACCCGCGACGGGGGGTACGAAATCAGCCCCAGCATTTT. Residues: CASSIDPRRGVRNQPQHF.

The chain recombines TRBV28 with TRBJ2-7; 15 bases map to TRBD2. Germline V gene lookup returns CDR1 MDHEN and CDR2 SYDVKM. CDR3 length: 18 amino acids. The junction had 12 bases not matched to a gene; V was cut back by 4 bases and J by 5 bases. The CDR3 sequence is CASSSPLGLAGGLNEQYF. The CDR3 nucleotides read TGTGCCAGCAGTTCCCCGCTGGGACTAGCGGGAGGTTTAAACGAGCAGTACTTC.

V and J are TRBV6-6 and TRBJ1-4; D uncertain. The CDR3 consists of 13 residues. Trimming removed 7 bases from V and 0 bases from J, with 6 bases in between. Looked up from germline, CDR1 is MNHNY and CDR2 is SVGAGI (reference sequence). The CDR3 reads CASTAATNEKLFF. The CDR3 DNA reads TGTGCCAGCACTGCAGCAACTAATGAAAAACTGTTTTTT.

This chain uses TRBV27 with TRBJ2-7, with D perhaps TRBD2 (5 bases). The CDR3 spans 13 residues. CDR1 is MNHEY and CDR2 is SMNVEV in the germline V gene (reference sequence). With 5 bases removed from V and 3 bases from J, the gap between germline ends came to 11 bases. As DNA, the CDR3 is TGTGCCAGCAGTCCGGGATGGTACTACGAGCAGTACTTC. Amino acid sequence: CASSPGWYYEQYF.

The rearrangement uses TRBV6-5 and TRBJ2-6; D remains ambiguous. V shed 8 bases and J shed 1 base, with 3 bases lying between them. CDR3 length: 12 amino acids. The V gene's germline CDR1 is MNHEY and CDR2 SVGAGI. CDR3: CASRSGANVLTF. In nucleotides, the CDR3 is TGTGCCAGCCGGTCTGGGGCCAACGTCCTGACTTTC.